This paragraph covers one T cell receptor beta chain sequence. Its specificity is unknown. For TCRbeta, the library was prepared with unique molecular identifiers. TCRdb processed the PCR reads anew with MiXCR; each CDR3 protein has one entry. The table lists 500,000 to 600,000 distinct CDR3 sequences, 25% to 30% of them singletons. This entry comes from a study of T-cell reconstitution after alpha-beta-depleted transplantation in children. Points from the study as a whole: Alpha-beta T cells present about two months after transplant were reported to originate from several hundred expanded graft clones. Newly made T cells mostly supplied T-cell counts and diversity one year after transplant.

Between the trimmed V and J ends, which lost 6 bases and 3 bases, there was a span of 17 bases. The CDR3 is 15 amino acids. Germline V gene data show CDR1 as SQVTM and CDR2 as ANQGSEA. The chain uses TRBV29-1 and TRBJ2-2; tentative D call: TRBD2 (6 bases). The sequenced sample was PBMCs, obtained before TCRalphabeta/CD19-depleted stem cell transplant. The sequence derives from a boy in the first two years of life with Wiskott-Aldrich syndrome, due to receive a stem cell transplant. The CDR3 nucleotides are TGCAGCGTCGGAGGGCCTGGGCTCCACACCGGGGAGCTGTTTTTT. As protein: CSVGGPGLHTGELFF.